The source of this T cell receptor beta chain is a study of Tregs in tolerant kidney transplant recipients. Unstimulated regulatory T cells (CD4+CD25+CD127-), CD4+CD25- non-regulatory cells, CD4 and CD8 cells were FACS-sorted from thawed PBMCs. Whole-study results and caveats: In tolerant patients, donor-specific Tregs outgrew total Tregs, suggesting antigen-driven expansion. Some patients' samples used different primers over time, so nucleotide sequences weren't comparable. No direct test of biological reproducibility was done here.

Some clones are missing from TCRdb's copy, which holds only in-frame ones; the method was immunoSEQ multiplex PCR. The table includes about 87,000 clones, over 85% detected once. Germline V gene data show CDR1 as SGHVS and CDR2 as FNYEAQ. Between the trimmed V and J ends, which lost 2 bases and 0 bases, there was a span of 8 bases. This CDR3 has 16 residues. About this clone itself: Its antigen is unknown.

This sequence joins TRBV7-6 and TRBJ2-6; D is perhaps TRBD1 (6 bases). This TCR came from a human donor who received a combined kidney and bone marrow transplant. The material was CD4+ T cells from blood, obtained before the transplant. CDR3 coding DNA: TGTGCCAGCAGCTTAAACAGGGTCTCTGGGGCCAACGTCCTGACTTTC. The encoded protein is CASSLNRVSGANVLTF.